The 26 T cell receptor beta chains in this list originate from one sample, sequenced in a study of cytomegalovirus exposure and HLA in healthy donors. The primer mix had 60 Vbeta and 13 Jbeta primers. The protocol was immunoSEQ multiplex PCR, while the TCRdb copy is restricted to in-frame clones and leaves out a portion. The sample lists about 160,000 clones; 65% to 85% were seen once. Sequenced input: PBMCs. The receptors shown here come from a male donor in good health and CMV-seropositive.

This rearrangement joins TRBV30 to TRBJ2-7, with a weak D call TRBD1 (5 bases). The V end lost 5 bases, the J end lost 3 bases, and 8 bases lay between the germline ends. Germline CDR1 and CDR2: GTSNPN and SVGIG (reference sequence). CDR3 length equals 11 residues. CDR3 sequence: CAWGQGYEQYF. In DNA form, the CDR3 reads TGTGCCTGGGGGCAGGGCTACGAGCAGTACTTC.

The V and J genes are TRBV5-6 and TRBJ1-5; D not certain. Trimming took off 4 bases at V and 9 bases at J, with 14 bases between the two ends. CDR3 length equals 13 residues. CDR1 and CDR2 from the germline V gene are SGHDT and YYEEEE. The CDR3 loop reads CASSREGQRPQHF. CDR3 DNA sequence: TGTGCCAGCAGCCGGGAGGGTCAGAGGCCCCAGCATTTT.

The chain couples TRBV28 to TRBJ1-1, with a possible D match to TRBD1 (5 bases). The CDR3 runs to 11 residues. V lost 3 bases and J 8 bases, leaving 7 bases between the germline ends. Germline V gene lookup returns CDR1 MDHEN and CDR2 SYDVKM. CDR3 nucleotides: TGTGCCAGCAGTTTTTGGACAGAAGCTTTCTTT. This codes for CASSFWTEAFF. The full variable domain, completed using reference TRBV28 and TRBJ1-1, is DVKVTQSSRYLVKRTGEKVFLECVQDMDHENMFWYRQDPGLGLRLIYFSYDVKMKEKGDIPEGYSVSREKKERFSLILESASTNQTSMYLCASSFWTEAFFGQGTRLTVV.

The genes are TRBV28 and TRBJ2-2, with D perhaps matching TRBD1 (6 bases). V was clipped by 4 bases and J by 4 bases, with 13 bases between them. This CDR3 is built from 15 residues. Germline-derived CDR1 and CDR2 are MDHEN and SYDVKM. This CDR3 is CASSSAGAGTGELFF. In nucleotides, the CDR3 is TGTGCCAGCAGTTCGGCAGGGGCCGGCACCGGGGAGCTGTTTTTT.

This chain joins TRBV7-6 and TRBJ1-1; a possible D gene is TRBD1 (5 bases). Trimming removed 5 bases from V and 0 bases from J, with 22 bases in between. Per the germline V gene, CDR1 is SGHVS and CDR2 is FNYEAQ. The CDR3 is 18 residues long. CDR3 sequence reads: CASSQRISLGGVNTEAFF. DNA for the CDR3: TGTGCCAGCAGCCAACGCATATCCCTTGGGGGGGTGAACACTGAAGCTTTCTTT.

V usage is TRBV7-2 and J usage is TRBJ2-1, with 15 nucleotides matching TRBD2. Trimming at V came to 5 bases and at J to 7 bases, leaving 12 bases not matched to a gene. The CDR3 spans 18 residues. The germline V gene encodes CDR1 SGHTA and CDR2 FQGNSA. This CDR3 is CASSRGTSGRRLGNEQFF. The CDR3 DNA is TGTGCCAGCAGCCGGGGGACTAGCGGGAGGCGGTTGGGAAATGAGCAGTTCTTC.

V is TRBV7-2 and J is TRBJ2-7, with D perhaps matching TRBD2 (5 bases). V dropped 6 bases and J dropped 6 bases, with 12 bases sitting between them. The CDR3 contains 12 residues. The germline V gene encodes CDR1 SGHTA and CDR2 FQGNSA. This chain's CDR3 is CASSGRGPEQYF. As DNA, the CDR3 is TGTGCCAGCAGTGGCCGGGGTCCCGAGCAGTACTTC.

Only a few counts were recorded for this clone. The chain employs TRBV21-1 and TRBJ2-7; the D call in the table, TRBD1, was not verified against the DNA. TRBV21-1 is an annotated pseudogene. The CDR3 is made up of 14 amino acids. This CDR3 is CASSKGQGLYEQYF. DNA for the CDR3: TGTGCCAGCAGCAAAGGCCAGGGTCTCTACGAGCAGTACTTC.

The V gene is TRBV7-2, the J gene TRBJ1-2, with a possible D match to TRBD1 (6 bases). Between the trimmed V and J ends, which lost 2 bases and 3 bases, there was a span of 13 bases. The CDR3 has 15 residues. Germline V gene lookup returns CDR1 SGHTA and CDR2 FQGNSA. This CDR3 reads CASSLRTGSDYGYTF. DNA for the CDR3: TGTGCCAGCAGCTTACGTACAGGGTCGGACTATGGCTACACCTTC.

V gene TRBV5-1 combines with J gene TRBJ2-5, with 14 bases aligning to TRBD2. The CDR3 sequence is 16 residues long. The V segment lost 3 bases and the J segment 4 bases; nucleotides outside the gene matches: 5. Germline V gene sequence: CDR1 SGHRS, CDR2 YFSETQ. The CDR3 DNA follows: TGCGCCAGCAGCTGGGGACTAGCGGGAGTTGGAGAGACCCAGTACTTC. Its translation: CASSWGLAGVGETQYF.

Details on this clone: The junction does not match germline at one end; this may be a read error. This chain joins TRBV7-9 and TRBJ2-2; D possibly corresponds to TRBD1 (5 bases). Germline V gives CDR1 SEHNR, CDR2 FQNEAQ (reference sequence). CDR3 size: 17 residues. The CDR3 DNA sequence: TGTTCCAGCAGCTTAGGCCTTCGACAGCCTAGCACCGGGGAGCTGTTTTTT. Its translation is CSSSLGLRQPSTGELFF.

V is TRBV25-1 and J is TRBJ2-2, with 9 bases identical to TRBD1. Germline V gene lookup returns CDR1 MGHDK and CDR2 SYGVNS. The CDR3 extends over 14 amino acids. The V and J ends lost 5 bases and 4 bases, in that order; junction bases with no gene match: 2. The CDR3 region is CASSKTGGTGELFF. The CDR3 DNA follows: TGTGCCAGCAGTAAGACAGGGGGCACCGGGGAGCTGTTTTTT.

This chain links TRBV11-3 with TRBJ2-1; TRBD2 agrees at 13 bases. Germline CDR1 and CDR2: SGHNT and YENEEA. V shed 6 bases and J 4 bases; nucleotides not matched to a gene: 9. The CDR3 consists of 17 residues. Here the CDR3 reads CASSSLAGGPIYNEQFF. The CDR3, as DNA: TGTGCCAGCAGTTCACTAGCGGGGGGGCCGATTTACAATGAGCAGTTCTTC.

The chain joins TRBV4-2 to TRBJ1-5; D remains unclear. The CDR3 is 18 residues long. Trimming left V 4 bases short and J 3 bases short, with 22 bases between. Germline V gives CDR1 LGHNA, CDR2 YNFKEQ. The CDR3 here is CASSPFDSEKTFNQPQHF. Written as DNA, the CDR3 is TGTGCCAGCAGCCCCTTCGACTCCGAAAAGACCTTCAATCAGCCCCAGCATTTT.

This clone was counted between two and nine times. J is TRBJ2-3 and V is TRBV18, with TRBD2 identical over 9 bases. J lost 1 base, V lost 6 bases, and 8 bases had no gene match. Per the germline V gene, CDR1 is KGHSH and CDR2 is LQKENI. The CDR3 spans 16 residues. The CDR3 region has the DNA TGTGCCAGCTCCCTAAAGACTAGCGGAGGCACAGATACGCAGTATTTT. Residues: CASSLKTSGGTDTQYF.

The chain is built from TRBV2 and TRBJ1-3; D possibly corresponds to TRBD1 (5 bases). The CDR3 is made up of 16 amino acids. The ends were cut back, 6 bases at V and 3 bases at J, with 18 bases in the middle. Germline assignment: CDR1 SNHLY and CDR2 FYNNEI. The CDR3 region is CASRGPDIPVGNTIYF. CDR3 in DNA: TGTGCCAGCAGAGGACCGGACATCCCGGTTGGAAACACCATATATTTT.

V is TRBV7-8 and J is TRBJ2-7, with 10 bases aligning to TRBD2. The CDR3 spans 16 residues. CDR1 SGHVS and CDR2 FQNEAQ come from the germline V gene. Germline trimming cut 5 bases from V and 0 bases from J; bases unmatched to any gene: 7. The CDR3 nucleotides read TGTGCCAGCAGCCGCCACGCTAGCGGGAGCTCCTACGAGCAGTACTTC. Translation: CASSRHASGSSYEQYF.

This chain connects TRBV19 to TRBJ2-2, with 9 nucleotides matching TRBD1. J gave up 2 bases and V 3 bases, and 7 bases lay outside the gene matches. The CDR3 loop spans 17 amino acids. Germline-derived CDR1 and CDR2 are LNHDA and SQIVND (reference sequence). The CDR3 here is CASSIPPGQGNTGELFF. The CDR3 region has the DNA TGTGCCAGTAGTATTCCCCCGGGACAGGGAAACACCGGGGAGCTGTTTTTT. The complete variable domain, with remaining parts taken from reference TRBV19 and TRBJ2-2, reads DGGITQSPKYLFRKEGQNVTLSCEQNLNHDAMYWYRQDPGQGLRLIYYSQIVNDFQKGDIAEGYSVSREKKESFPLTVTSAQKNPTAFYLCASSIPPGQGNTGELFFGEGSRLTVL.

This clone appeared a single time. This chain connects TRBV7-2 to TRBJ2-7; the D gene is possibly TRBD1 (5 bases). The CDR3 extends over 14 amino acids. Between the trimmed V and J ends, which lost 2 bases and 5 bases, there was a span of 13 bases. The germline V gene has CDR1 SGHTA and CDR2 FQGNSA. DNA of the CDR3: TGTGCCAGCAGCTTAACACAGGCTATCCACGAGCAGTACTTC. It encodes CASSLTQAIHEQYF.

This chain connects TRBV28 to TRBJ2-1, with 9 bases aligning to TRBD2. The CDR3 runs to 15 residues. The germline V gene encodes CDR1 MDHEN and CDR2 SYDVKM. V gave up 5 bases and J gave up 7 bases; unmatched junction bases: 9. CDR3 DNA: TGTGCCAGCAGTGGAACGGGACTAGCAAGGAATGAGCAGTTCTTC. It translates to CASSGTGLARNEQFF. Together with reference TRBV28 and TRBJ2-1, the CDR3 gives the full variable domain: DVKVTQSSRYLVKRTGEKVFLECVQDMDHENMFWYRQDPGLGLRLIYFSYDVKMKEKGDIPEGYSVSREKKERFSLILESASTNQTSMYLCASSGTGLARNEQFFGPGTRLTVL.

This chain links TRBV28 with TRBJ2-7; D is possibly TRBD1 (5 bases). In germline, CDR1 is MDHEN, CDR2 SYDVKM. Trimming shortened V by 7 bases and J by 5 bases, and 12 bases separated the two germline ends. The CDR3 totals 12 residues. This chain's CDR3 is CASNRVRDEQYF. In DNA form, the CDR3 reads TGTGCCAGCAATCGTGTCAGGGACGAGCAGTACTTC. Full variable domain (rest looked up from reference TRBV28 and TRBJ2-7): DVKVTQSSRYLVKRTGEKVFLECVQDMDHENMFWYRQDPGLGLRLIYFSYDVKMKEKGDIPEGYSVSREKKERFSLILESASTNQTSMYLCASNRVRDEQYFGPGTRLTVT.

The chain carries TRBV11-3 and TRBJ1-5; 10 bases match TRBD1. The CDR3 covers 14 residues. The V gene end was trimmed by 5 bases and the J gene end by 4 bases; junction bases not matched to a gene: 2. CDR1 is SGHNT and CDR2 is YENEEA in the germline V gene. The CDR3 loop is CASSRQGANQPQHF. CDR3 DNA: TGTGCCAGCAGCCGACAGGGGGCTAATCAGCCCCAGCATTTT.

This clone was counted a few times. V gene TRBV4-3 combines with J gene TRBJ2-5; 11 bases line up with TRBD1. CDR1 and CDR2 (germline): LGHNA, YSLEER. Trimming removed 3 bases from V and 5 bases from J; junction bases left unmatched: 8. The CDR3 is made up of 16 amino acids. The CDR3 DNA is TGCGCCAGCAGCCACTCGGGACAGGGGGTGGGTGAGACCCAGTACTTC. Protein sequence: CASSHSGQGVGETQYF.

The rearrangement links TRBV19 to TRBJ2-7, with 9 positions matching TRBD2. This CDR3 spans 15 amino acids. Germline CDR1 reads LNHDA; CDR2 reads SQIVND (reference sequence). V lost 3 bases, J lost 1 base, and 4 bases stayed unmatched. The CDR3 reads CASSMVSGSSYEQYF. The CDR3 DNA is TGTGCCAGTAGTATGGTTAGCGGGAGTTCCTACGAGCAGTACTTC.

This sequence joins TRBV27 and TRBJ1-1; D not certain. Trimming removed 7 bases from V and 1 base from J, with 10 bases in between. The CDR3 is made up of 13 amino acids. Germline V gives CDR1 MNHEY, CDR2 SMNVEV (reference sequence). Here the CDR3 reads CASNVQQNTEAFF. The CDR3 DNA sequence: TGTGCCAGCAATGTACAACAGAACACTGAAGCTTTCTTT.

The chain combines TRBV5-1 with TRBJ2-7, with TRBD2 as a possible D gene (6 bases). Trimming removed 4 bases from V and 3 bases from J, with 17 bases in between. Germline assignment: CDR1 SGHRS and CDR2 YFSETQ. The CDR3 contains 15 residues. The CDR3 here is CASSPGVAEIYEQYF. CDR3 DNA: TGCGCCAGCAGCCCCGGGGTAGCGGAAATCTACGAGCAGTACTTC.